Below, one T cell receptor beta chain is given with its context. Trimming removed 0 bases from V and 2 bases from J, with 7 bases in between. Germline V gene sequence: CDR1 MNHEY, CDR2 SVGAGI. The CDR3 length is 15 residues. Participant ages covered about 18 to 100 years across 24 US areas. Participants were placed into cohorts based on the clinical history they reported. Authors' analysis steps: Amplification of reference gene primers was used by the study to estimate nucleated cell counts. The table came from immunoSEQ multiplex PCR; TCRdb's copy has only in-frame clones and leaves some out. For V, J and clone size, that table is used; D and trimming come from the DNA. The sample records approximately 260,000 clones, around four fifths being singletons. The sample is drawn from a study of blood T cell repertoires in COVID-19. Background on the study: In each case, the material was cDNA or gDNA derived from T cells, B-cell-depleted T cells, or PBMCs.

The receptor comes from a man younger than 45 with acute COVID-19. Sequenced sample: PBMCs or T cells enriched from blood (not recorded which). The chain links TRBV6-5 to TRBJ1-4; possible D gene TRBD1, 6 bases. In DNA, the CDR3 is TGTGCCAGCAGTTACTCGGGGGCGACTAATGAAAAACTGTTTTTT. This gives the protein CASSYSGATNEKLFF.